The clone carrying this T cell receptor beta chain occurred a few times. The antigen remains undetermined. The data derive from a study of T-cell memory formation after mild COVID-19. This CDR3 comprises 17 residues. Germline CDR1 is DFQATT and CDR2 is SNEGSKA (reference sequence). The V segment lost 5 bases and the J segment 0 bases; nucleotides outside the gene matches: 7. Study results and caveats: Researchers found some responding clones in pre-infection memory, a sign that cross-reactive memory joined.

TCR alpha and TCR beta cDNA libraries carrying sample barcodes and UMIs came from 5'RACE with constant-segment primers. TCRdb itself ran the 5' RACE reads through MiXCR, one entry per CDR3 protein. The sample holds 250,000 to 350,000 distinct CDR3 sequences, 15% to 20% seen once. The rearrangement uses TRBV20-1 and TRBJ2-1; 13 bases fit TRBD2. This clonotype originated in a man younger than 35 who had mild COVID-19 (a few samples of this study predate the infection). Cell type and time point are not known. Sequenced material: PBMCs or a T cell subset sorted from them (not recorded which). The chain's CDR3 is CSALGLAGRSSYNEQFF. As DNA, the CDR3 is TGCAGTGCTCTGGGACTAGCGGGGCGATCCTCCTACAATGAGCAGTTCTTC.